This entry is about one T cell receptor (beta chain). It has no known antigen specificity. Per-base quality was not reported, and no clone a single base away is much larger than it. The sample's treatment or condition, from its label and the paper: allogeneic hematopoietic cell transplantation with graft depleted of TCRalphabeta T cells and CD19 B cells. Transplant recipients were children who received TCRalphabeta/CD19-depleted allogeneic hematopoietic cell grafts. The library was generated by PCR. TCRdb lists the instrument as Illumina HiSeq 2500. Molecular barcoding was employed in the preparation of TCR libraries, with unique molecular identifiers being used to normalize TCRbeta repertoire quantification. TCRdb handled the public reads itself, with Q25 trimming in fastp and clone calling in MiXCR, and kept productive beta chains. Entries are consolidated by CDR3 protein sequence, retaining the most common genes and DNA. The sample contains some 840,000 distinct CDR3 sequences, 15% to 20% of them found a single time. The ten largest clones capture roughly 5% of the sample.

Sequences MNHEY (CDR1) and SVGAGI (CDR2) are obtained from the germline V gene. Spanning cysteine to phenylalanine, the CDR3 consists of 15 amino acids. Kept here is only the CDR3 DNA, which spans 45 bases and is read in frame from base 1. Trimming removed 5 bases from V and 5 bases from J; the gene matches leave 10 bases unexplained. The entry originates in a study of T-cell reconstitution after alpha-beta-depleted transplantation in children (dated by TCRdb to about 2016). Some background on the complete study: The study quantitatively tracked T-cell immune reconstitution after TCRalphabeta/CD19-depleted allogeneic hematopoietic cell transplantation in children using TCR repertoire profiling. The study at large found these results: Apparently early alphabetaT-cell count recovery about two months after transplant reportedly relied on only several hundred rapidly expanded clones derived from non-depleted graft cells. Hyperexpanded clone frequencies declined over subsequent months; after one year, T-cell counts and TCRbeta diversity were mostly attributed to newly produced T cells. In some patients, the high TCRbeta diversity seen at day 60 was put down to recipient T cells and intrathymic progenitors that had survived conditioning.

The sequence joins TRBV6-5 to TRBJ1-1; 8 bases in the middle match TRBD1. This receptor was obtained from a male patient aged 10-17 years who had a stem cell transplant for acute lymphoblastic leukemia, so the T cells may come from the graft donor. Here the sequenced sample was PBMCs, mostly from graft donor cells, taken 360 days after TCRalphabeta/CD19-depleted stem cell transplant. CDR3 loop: CASSIPTGGKTEAFF. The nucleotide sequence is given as TGTGCCAGCAGTATACCTACAGGGGGGAAAACTGAAGCTTTCTTT.